This TCR beta chain stems from a study of siplizumab effects on memory and regulatory T cells. Around 9.8 x 10^4 TCR templates were measured in each sample. Profiled with immunoSEQ multiplex PCR; TCRdb holds only in-frame clones, not every one. Of over 100,000 clones in the sample, about 91% are singletons; the top ten hold around 0.75%. Study-wide results and caveats: Roughly 75-95% of proliferating CD4+ or CD8+ clones defied assignment to a naive or memory phenotype.

The germline V gene has CDR1 SNHLY and CDR2 FYNNEI. V lost 7 bases to trimming and J lost 2 bases, with 13 bases between them. This CDR3 is 14 amino acids long. Comment on this clone: Its antigen is not known.

Sequenced: Tregs sorted from blood. The chain couples TRBV2 to TRBJ2-3; D call uncertain. The origin of this receptor is a human donor in good health. The CDR3 here is CASKGGIYTDTQYF. DNA for the CDR3: TGTGCCAGCAAAGGTGGGATTTACACAGATACGCAGTATTTT. Based on the CDR3 plus reference TRBV2 and TRBJ2-3, the full variable domain is EPEVTQTPSHQVTQMGQEVILRCVPISNHLYFYWYRQILGQKVEFLVSFYNNEISEKSEIFDDQFSVERPDGSNFTLKIRSTKLEDSAMYFCASKGGIYTDTQYFGPGTRLTVL.